This TCR beta chain comes out of a study of blood T cell repertoires in COVID-19. The CDR3 totals 17 residues. Germline CDR1 is LGHDT and CDR2 is YNNKEL (reference sequence). Trimming took off 0 bases at V and 3 bases at J, with 18 bases between the two ends. Measured with immunoSEQ multiplex PCR; TCRdb has only the in-frame clones, and not every one. The data show about 98,000 clones, approximately 79% seen once. The sequenced sample consisted of peripheral blood. This clonotype was obtained from a man aged 70-80 years with active or convalescent COVID-19. The chain couples TRBV3-1 (or the pseudogene TRBV3-2) to TRBJ2-7; tentatively, D is TRBD1 (6 bases). The CDR3 DNA reads TGTGCCAGCAGCCAAGACTGGGTGACAGGTACCATCTACGAGCAGTACTTC. Translated: CASSQDWVTGTIYEQYF.